Listed here is a single T cell receptor (beta chain). The clone's antigen remains unknown. No clone much larger than this one lies a single base away; base qualities are absent. These data originate in a study of OX40 agonist ivuxolimab in advanced cancers. About the investigation overall: Ivuxolimab was a fully human IgG2 agonistic monoclonal antibody targeting the costimulatory receptor OX40 (CD134). Intravenous ivuxolimab was administered to patients every 2 weeks at six dose levels: 0.01, 0.1, 0.3, 1.5, 3 and 10 mg/kg. Of the roughly 52 dose-escalation patients, hepatocellular carcinoma was present in about 20, melanoma in around 15, renal cell carcinoma in 9 and head and neck cancer in 9. In the dose-escalation cohort, around four fifths of patients were male, and the mean age was about 55 years, with a range of about 23 to 90. Patients were allowed to have had prior anti-PD-1, anti-PD-L1 or anti-CTLA-4 therapy, and 30% to 40% of the dose-escalation patients had previously received checkpoint inhibitors. Partial responses occurred in three dose-escalation patients: two with cutaneous melanoma and one with hepatocellular carcinoma. The point of sequencing TCRbeta in the periphery was to test whether ivuxolimab changed TCR sequence diversity and drove clonal T-cell expansion. The paper describes the monotherapy dose-escalation part (N ≈ 52 patients) of the phase I trial of ivuxolimab.

Overall study outcomes, separate from this receptor: After ivuxolimab, CD8+ T cells had more expanded clones than CD4+ T cells on average. At doses of 0.1 to 3.0 mg/kg, clonal expansion of both CD4+ and CD8+ T cells in blood was seen between baseline and week 6. The antigen specificity of the peripheral T cells that underwent clonal expansion was not determined. In the 0.1-3.0 mg/kg groups, partial responders were among the patients with the lowest normalized peripheral clonal expansion, particularly in CD8+ T cells. Low levels of normalized T-cell clonal expansion were also seen in some patients who did not respond.

Patients with autoimmune disease history or receiving systemic immunosuppression were excluded from the trial. Peripheral blood for TCR sequencing was collected from all dose cohorts at baseline, on cycle 4 day 1, and on cycle 7 day 1. Samples were obtained from an open-label, multicenter, first-in-human phase I dose-escalation trial of ivuxolimab. Adults with locally advanced or metastatic melanoma, renal cell, hepatocellular, or head and neck squamous cell carcinoma were enrolled in the trial. Before TCR sequencing, CD4+ T cells and CD8+ T cells were sorted from peripheral blood as separate populations. For sequencing of the TCRbeta CDR3 region, genomic DNA was extracted from the sorted cells. The immunoSEQ Assay was used for sequencing of TCRbeta CDR3 regions. Held by TCRdb, this immuneACCESS table contains in-frame sequences only and omits some clones. Under half of the omission traces to an unresolved V gene where checked; the cause of the rest is unknown. Here the sample has roughly 23,000 clones; 65% to 85% occur a single time. The ten top clones hold around 35% of the sample.

CDR1 is given as SGHRS and CDR2 as YFSETQ, both from the germline V gene. Spanning cysteine to phenylalanine, the CDR3 consists of 16 amino acids. The entry retains the CDR3 DNA only, 48 bases that are in frame from base 1. A distance of 14 bases separates the germline ends of V and J, which lose 1 base and 3 bases respectively. The input for sequencing was CD4+ or CD8+ T cells sorted from blood, taken in a trial of the OX40 agonist ivuxolimab. The V and J genes are TRBV5-1 and TRBJ2-1; perhaps TRBD2 is the D gene, with 6 bases matching. The receptor's source is an adult with an advanced solid tumor such as melanoma, head and neck, liver or kidney cancer. The nucleotide sequence reads as follows: TGCGCCAGCAGCTTGCAGGCTAGCGAGAGCTACAATGAGCAGTTCTTC. Its translation is CASSLQASESYNEQFF.